What follows are 20 T cell receptor beta chains derived from one specimen sequenced in a study of blood T cell repertoires in COVID-19. The method was immunoSEQ multiplex PCR; TCRdb's version includes in-frame clones alone and lacks a portion of them. Here the sample spans over 400,000 clones, less than 90% being singletons. The sequencing input was peripheral blood. The source of these receptors is a woman aged 45-59 years with COVID-19, enrolled during active disease.

J is TRBJ1-2 and V is TRBV5-1; TRBD1 agrees at 9 bases. CDR1 is SGHRS and CDR2 is YFSETQ in the germline V gene. This CDR3 comprises 16 residues. V was pared by 0 bases and J by 1 base, with 4 bases of the junction left unmatched. CDR3 coding DNA: TGCGCCAGCAGCTTGGCCGGGACAGGGAGTAACTATGGCTACACCTTC. It is translated as CASSLAGTGSNYGYTF.

The chain couples TRBV6-5 to TRBJ2-1, with 7 bases aligning to TRBD1. Trimming cost V 5 bases and J 2 bases; bases outside gene matches: 6. The CDR3 consists of 15 residues. Germline CDR1 reads MNHEY; CDR2 reads SVGAGI. CDR3 sequence: CASSPDRVTYNEQFF. Written as DNA, the CDR3 is TGTGCCAGCAGTCCTGACAGGGTAACCTACAATGAGCAGTTCTTC.

The chain is built from TRBV27 and TRBJ2-3, with 9 positions matching TRBD2. The CDR3 spans 13 residues. CDR1 MNHEY and CDR2 SMNVEV come from the germline V gene (reference sequence). V was clipped by 4 bases and J by 10 bases; unmatched bases: 6. The CDR3: CASSSDKRGAQYF. CDR3 nucleotides: TGTGCCAGCAGTTCCGATAAGCGGGGGGCGCAGTATTTT.

The rearrangement links TRBV5-1 to TRBJ2-2; 7 nucleotides match TRBD1. V gave up 4 bases and J gave up 2 bases; unmatched junction bases: 8. The germline CDR1 and CDR2 sequences are SGHRS and YFSETQ. The CDR3 runs 16 residues. CDR3 protein: CASSPTGSTNTGELFF. The CDR3 DNA reads TGCGCCAGCAGCCCGACAGGGTCTACTAACACCGGGGAGCTGTTTTTT.

This clone occurred once. The V and J genes are TRBV28 and TRBJ1-6; 8 bases match TRBD1. V lost 6 bases to trimming and J lost 12 bases; unmatched junction nucleotides: 10. Germline CDR1 and CDR2: MDHEN and SYDVKM. This CDR3 region has 14 residues. CDR3 protein: CASSPQGGGKPLHF. CDR3 coding DNA: TGTGCCAGCAGCCCACAGGGGGGGGGTAAACCCCTCCACTTT.

This clone appeared once. The V and J genes are TRBV5-4 and TRBJ2-2; TRBD2 matches at 9 bases. CDR1 and CDR2 from the germline V gene are SGHNT and YYREEE (reference sequence). V was clipped by 4 bases and J by 4 bases; unmatched bases: 8. The CDR3 length is 16 residues. As DNA, the CDR3 is TGTGCCAGCAGCACCGGGACTAGCCGTAGCACCGGGGAGCTGTTTTTT. This sequence encodes CASSTGTSRSTGELFF. The full variable domain, completed using reference TRBV5-4 and TRBJ2-2, is ETGVTQSPTHLIKTRGQQVTLRCSSQSGHNTVSWYQQALGQGPQFIFQYYREEENGRGNFPPRFSGLQFPNYSSELNVNALELDDSALYLCASSTGTSRSTGELFFGEGSRLTVL.

The chain links TRBV5-4 to TRBJ2-2; TRBD2 might be the D (5 bases). The germline V gene has CDR1 SGHNT and CDR2 YYREEE (reference sequence). Trimming removed 4 bases from V and 4 bases from J, with 8 bases in between. This CDR3 comprises 13 residues. The CDR3 reads CASSPGGTGELFF. In DNA, the CDR3 is TGTGCCAGCAGCCCCGGAGGCACCGGGGAGCTGTTTTTT.

The chain carries TRBV4-1 and TRBJ2-5, with D possibly being TRBD1 (5 bases). Trimming took off 1 base at V and 9 bases at J, with 15 bases between the two ends. Germline CDR1 reads MGHRA; CDR2 reads YSYEKL. The CDR3 consists of 14 residues. CDR3 region: CASSQAVPVGAQYF. CDR3 DNA: TGCGCCAGCAGCCAAGCGGTCCCAGTAGGGGCCCAGTACTTC.

The rearrangement joins TRBV12-5 to TRBJ2-3, with 10 bases aligning to TRBD1. J gave up 8 bases and V 6 bases, and 17 bases lay outside the gene matches. CDR1 is LGHNT, CDR2 FRNRAP, per germline. The CDR3 length is 17 residues. The CDR3 coding sequence is TGTGCTAGTGGCTCTTTCCAGACAGGGGGCTTGAGGGGTACGCAGTATTTT. Protein: CASGSFQTGGLRGTQYF.

The sample holds a few counts of this clone. This chain connects TRBV11-2 to TRBJ1-2; D gene unclear. Germline-derived CDR1 and CDR2 are SGHAT and FQNNGV. The CDR3 is 12 amino acids. V dropped 0 bases and J dropped 6 bases, with 5 bases sitting between them. This CDR3 is CASSLDGDGYTF. DNA for the CDR3: TGTGCCAGCAGCTTAGACGGGGATGGCTACACCTTC.

The rearrangement joins TRBV9 to TRBJ1-5, with D perhaps TRBD1 (5 bases). The germline V and J ends were trimmed by 4 bases and 7 bases, with 15 bases remaining between them. Per germline, CDR1 SGDLS and CDR2 YYNGEE. The length of the CDR3 is 14 residues. The CDR3 nucleotides are TGTGCCAGCAGCAGCGTCGGGGAGGGGCAGCCCCAGCATTTT. It is translated as CASSSVGEGQPQHF. The variable domain in full, completed from reference TRBV9 and TRBJ1-5, reads DSGVTQTPKHLITATGQRVTLRCSPRSGDLSVYWYQQSLDQGLQFLIQYYNGEERAKGNILERFSAQQFPDLHSELNLSSLELGDSALYFCASSSVGEGQPQHFGDGTRLSIL.

The chain uses TRBV5-1 and TRBJ2-2, with D possibly TRBD2 on 5 matching bases. CDR1 and CDR2 (germline): SGHRS, YFSETQ. The CDR3 extends over 15 amino acids. V was shortened by 1 base and J by 0 bases, with 7 bases between the two germline ends. CDR3 protein: CASSLYGTNTGELFF. CDR3 DNA sequence: TGCGCCAGCAGCTTGTACGGGACGAACACCGGGGAGCTGTTTTTT.

This rearrangement joins TRBV7-6 to TRBJ2-1, with TRBD2 identical over 8 bases. The CDR3 totals 13 residues. Trimming took 4 bases from V and 5 from J; bases not matched to a gene: 1. Germline assignment: CDR1 SGHVS and CDR2 FNYEAQ. CDR3 protein: CASSYGGDNEQFF. The CDR3 nucleotides read TGTGCCAGCAGCTACGGGGGGGACAATGAGCAGTTCTTC. Looking up the rest from reference TRBV7-6 and TRBJ2-1 gives the full variable domain: GAGVSQSPRYKVTKRGQDVALRCDPISGHVSLYWYRQALGQGPEFLTYFNYEAQQDKSGLPNDRFSAERPEGSISTLTIQRTEQRDSAMYRCASSYGGDNEQFFGPGTRLTVL.

The rearrangement links TRBV14 to TRBJ1-2; the match to TRBD1 covers 7 bases. Germline CDR1 reads SGHDN; CDR2 reads FVKESK. CDR3 length: 15 amino acids. J lost 1 base, V lost 4 bases, and 6 bases had no gene match. CDR3 region: CASSPRGQVNYGYTF. CDR3 nucleotides: TGTGCCAGCAGCCCTCGCGGACAGGTTAACTATGGCTACACCTTC.

This clone was counted once. The rearrangement joins TRBV2 to TRBJ2-3; 9 bases are shared with TRBD2. Germline V lookup: CDR1 SNHLY, CDR2 FYNNEI. The CDR3 totals 14 residues. Unmatched junction bases numbered 8, after V lost 8 bases and J lost 5 bases. As DNA, the CDR3 is TGTGCCAGCGCTTTAGCGGGAGAGAAAGATACGCAGTATTTT. Protein: CASALAGEKDTQYF.

The V and J genes are TRBV5-1 and TRBJ2-3; D uncertain. The length of the CDR3 is 13 residues. The ends were cut back, 6 bases at V and 5 bases at J, with 13 bases in the middle. Germline CDR1 and CDR2: SGHRS and YFSETQ. In DNA form, the CDR3 reads TGCGCCAGCATGTCATTTGAGCAAGATACGCAGTATTTT. It codes for CASMSFEQDTQYF.

The rearrangement uses TRBV29-1 and TRBJ1-1, with D maybe TRBD1 (6 bases). V was shortened by 5 bases and J by 5 bases, with 21 bases between the two germline ends. CDR3 length equals 15 residues. Per the germline V gene, CDR1 is SQVTM and CDR2 is ANQGSEA. The CDR3 loop reads CSVLIRRGGGTEAFF. The DNA for the CDR3 is TGCAGCGTTTTGATTCGCAGGGGCGGAGGAACTGAAGCTTTCTTT.

J is TRBJ1-1 and V is TRBV6-5; 8 bases line up with TRBD1. Germline-derived CDR1 and CDR2 are MNHEY and SVGAGI. There are 12 residues in the CDR3. Trimming cost V 5 bases and J 11 bases; bases outside gene matches: 7. The CDR3: CASSRTGQEAFF. The CDR3 nucleotides are TGTGCCAGCAGTAGGACAGGGCAGGAGGCTTTCTTT.

This clone was seen more than once but under ten times. The chain carries TRBV19 and TRBJ1-5, with 11 bases that match TRBD1. The CDR3 covers 17 residues. With V trimmed by 2 bases and J by 7 bases, 10 bases remained unmatched. The germline V gene has CDR1 LNHDA and CDR2 SQIVND (reference sequence). The CDR3 DNA is TGTGCCAGTAGTATATCGAGGACAGGGGGCGCGGGGCAGCCCCAGCATTTT. It specifies CASSISRTGGAGQPQHF. Looking up the rest from reference TRBV19 and TRBJ1-5 gives the full variable domain: DGGITQSPKYLFRKEGQNVTLSCEQNLNHDAMYWYRQDPGQGLRLIYYSQIVNDFQKGDIAEGYSVSREKKESFPLTVTSAQKNPTAFYLCASSISRTGGAGQPQHFGDGTRLSIL.

This sequence joins TRBV15 and TRBJ1-5; the match to TRBD1 covers 8 bases. V was pared by 0 bases and J by 9 bases, with 7 bases of the junction left unmatched. From germline, CDR1 is LNHNV and CDR2 YYDKDF (reference sequence). This CDR3 has 15 residues. DNA of the CDR3: TGTGCCACCAGCAGAGATCCGACAGGGGCCGGGCCCCAGCATTTT. Amino acids: CATSRDPTGAGPQHF.